This passage covers 9 T cell receptor beta chains from one sample sequenced in a study of beta chain features in type 1 diabetes. Antigen specificity for these receptors is unknown. Every isolated RNA sample was fully reverse transcribed, so sequencing captured expressed TCRB transcripts. Sequenced by immunoSEQ multiplex PCR; TCRdb stores in-frame clones only, minus some. The sample lists 250,000 or so clones, roughly 20% occurring once. Study-wide findings and caveats: Among all four CD4+ subsets, Type 1 diabetes patients had TCRB CDR3s that were moderately but significantly shorter.

Sequencing used naive CD4+ T cells from blood. Source of these receptors: a woman in her thirties or forties with type 1 diabetes.

The chain combines TRBV9 with TRBJ2-1, with a possible D match to TRBD2 (6 bases). Germline V CDR1 and CDR2: SGDLS, YYNGEE. The germline V and J ends were trimmed by 4 bases and 5 bases, with 19 bases remaining between them. The CDR3 loop spans 16 amino acids. The CDR3 reads CASSPRSGVGNNEQFF. CDR3 nucleotides: TGTGCCAGCAGCCCCCGGTCGGGAGTGGGGAACAATGAGCAGTTCTTC. Full variable domain (remainder filled in from reference TRBV9 and TRBJ2-1): DSGVTQTPKHLITATGQRVTLRCSPRSGDLSVYWYQQSLDQGLQFLIQYYNGEERAKGNILERFSAQQFPDLHSELNLSSLELGDSALYFCASSPRSGVGNNEQFFGPGTRLTVL.

This clone came up a few times. This chain uses TRBV9 with TRBJ1-2; 9 bases line up with TRBD1. Germline CDR1 is SGDLS and CDR2 is YYNGEE. The V gene end was trimmed by 3 bases and the J gene end by 8 bases; junction bases not matched to a gene: 5. The CDR3 has 13 amino acids. The CDR3 DNA is TGTGCCAGCAGCGCCAACACAGGGGGCGGCTACACCTTC. The encoded protein is CASSANTGGGYTF.

This clone was seen only a few times. The CDR3 reads CASSPRLGGKRPNTGELFF. DNA of the CDR3: TGTGCCAGCAGCCCTCGGTTGGGAGGAAAGCGCCCGAACACCGGGGAGCTGTTTTTT. This chain uses TRBV9 with TRBJ2-2; D is possibly TRBD2 (6 bases). The CDR3 extends over 19 amino acids. CDR1 and CDR2 from the germline V gene are SGDLS and YYNGEE. Deletions cut 4 bases from V and 0 bases from J, with 22 bases between. The full variable domain, in which reference TRBV9 and TRBJ2-2 provide the parts outside the CDR3, is DSGVTQTPKHLITATGQRVTLRCSPRSGDLSVYWYQQSLDQGLQFLIQYYNGEERAKGNILERFSAQQFPDLHSELNLSSLELGDSALYFCASSPRLGGKRPNTGELFFGEGSRLTVL.

The chain joins TRBV4-2 to TRBJ1-2; 8 nucleotides align to TRBD1. V trimming: 1 base; J trimming: 3 bases; junction bases outside the gene matches: 4. CDR3 length: 15 amino acids. Germline V gene sequence: CDR1 LGHNA, CDR2 YNFKEQ. DNA for the CDR3: TGTGCCAGCAGCCAAGCAGGGGGCGAGGACTATGGCTACACCTTC. It translates to CASSQAGGEDYGYTF.

The sample holds a few counts of this clone. The chain uses TRBV4-3 and TRBJ2-4; D unresolved. This CDR3 spans 14 amino acids. The ends were cut back, 1 base at V and 6 bases at J, with 10 bases in the middle. The germline CDR1 and CDR2 sequences are LGHNA and YSLEER. The DNA for the CDR3 is TGCGCCAGCAGCCAAGGAGGAAACCGAAACATTCAGTACTTC. Encoded protein: CASSQGGNRNIQYF.

The rearrangement uses TRBV2 and TRBJ1-1, with TRBD1 as a possible D gene (5 bases). There are 14 residues in the CDR3. The germline V gene has CDR1 SNHLY and CDR2 FYNNEI. V shed 5 bases and J shed 2 bases, with 12 bases lying between them. The CDR3, as DNA: TGTGCCAGCAGTCTGTGGCAGGGCAACACTGAAGCTTTCTTT. Translation: CASSLWQGNTEAFF.

This chain links TRBV18 with TRBJ2-1; D perhaps matches TRBD1 (6 bases). Germline CDR1 reads KGHSH; CDR2 reads LQKENI. Trimming removed 6 bases from V and 9 bases from J, with 18 bases in between. The CDR3 has 14 residues. CDR3 residues: CASSPLTGMAEQFF. CDR3 bases: TGTGCCAGCTCTCCGCTTACAGGGATGGCTGAGCAGTTCTTC.

This clone has a handful of counts. V and J are TRBV7-9 and TRBJ1-2, with a possible D match to TRBD1 (5 bases). V dropped 2 bases and J dropped 7 bases, with 8 bases sitting between them. This CDR3 is built from 12 residues. The germline CDR1 and CDR2 sequences are SEHNR and FQNEAQ (reference sequence). In DNA, the CDR3 is TGTGCCAGCAGCTTATCGGGGGGTGGCTACACCTTC. Translated, it gives CASSLSGGGYTF.

This clone showed up just a few times. The chain uses TRBV6-5 and TRBJ2-1; D gene uncertain. The CDR3 runs to 12 residues. The ends were cut back, 9 bases at V and 7 bases at J, with 13 bases in the middle. The germline CDR1 and CDR2 sequences are MNHEY and SVGAGI. The DNA of the CDR3 is TGTGCCAGTCTGTCTACAGAAAATGAGCAGTTCTTC. As protein: CASLSTENEQFF.